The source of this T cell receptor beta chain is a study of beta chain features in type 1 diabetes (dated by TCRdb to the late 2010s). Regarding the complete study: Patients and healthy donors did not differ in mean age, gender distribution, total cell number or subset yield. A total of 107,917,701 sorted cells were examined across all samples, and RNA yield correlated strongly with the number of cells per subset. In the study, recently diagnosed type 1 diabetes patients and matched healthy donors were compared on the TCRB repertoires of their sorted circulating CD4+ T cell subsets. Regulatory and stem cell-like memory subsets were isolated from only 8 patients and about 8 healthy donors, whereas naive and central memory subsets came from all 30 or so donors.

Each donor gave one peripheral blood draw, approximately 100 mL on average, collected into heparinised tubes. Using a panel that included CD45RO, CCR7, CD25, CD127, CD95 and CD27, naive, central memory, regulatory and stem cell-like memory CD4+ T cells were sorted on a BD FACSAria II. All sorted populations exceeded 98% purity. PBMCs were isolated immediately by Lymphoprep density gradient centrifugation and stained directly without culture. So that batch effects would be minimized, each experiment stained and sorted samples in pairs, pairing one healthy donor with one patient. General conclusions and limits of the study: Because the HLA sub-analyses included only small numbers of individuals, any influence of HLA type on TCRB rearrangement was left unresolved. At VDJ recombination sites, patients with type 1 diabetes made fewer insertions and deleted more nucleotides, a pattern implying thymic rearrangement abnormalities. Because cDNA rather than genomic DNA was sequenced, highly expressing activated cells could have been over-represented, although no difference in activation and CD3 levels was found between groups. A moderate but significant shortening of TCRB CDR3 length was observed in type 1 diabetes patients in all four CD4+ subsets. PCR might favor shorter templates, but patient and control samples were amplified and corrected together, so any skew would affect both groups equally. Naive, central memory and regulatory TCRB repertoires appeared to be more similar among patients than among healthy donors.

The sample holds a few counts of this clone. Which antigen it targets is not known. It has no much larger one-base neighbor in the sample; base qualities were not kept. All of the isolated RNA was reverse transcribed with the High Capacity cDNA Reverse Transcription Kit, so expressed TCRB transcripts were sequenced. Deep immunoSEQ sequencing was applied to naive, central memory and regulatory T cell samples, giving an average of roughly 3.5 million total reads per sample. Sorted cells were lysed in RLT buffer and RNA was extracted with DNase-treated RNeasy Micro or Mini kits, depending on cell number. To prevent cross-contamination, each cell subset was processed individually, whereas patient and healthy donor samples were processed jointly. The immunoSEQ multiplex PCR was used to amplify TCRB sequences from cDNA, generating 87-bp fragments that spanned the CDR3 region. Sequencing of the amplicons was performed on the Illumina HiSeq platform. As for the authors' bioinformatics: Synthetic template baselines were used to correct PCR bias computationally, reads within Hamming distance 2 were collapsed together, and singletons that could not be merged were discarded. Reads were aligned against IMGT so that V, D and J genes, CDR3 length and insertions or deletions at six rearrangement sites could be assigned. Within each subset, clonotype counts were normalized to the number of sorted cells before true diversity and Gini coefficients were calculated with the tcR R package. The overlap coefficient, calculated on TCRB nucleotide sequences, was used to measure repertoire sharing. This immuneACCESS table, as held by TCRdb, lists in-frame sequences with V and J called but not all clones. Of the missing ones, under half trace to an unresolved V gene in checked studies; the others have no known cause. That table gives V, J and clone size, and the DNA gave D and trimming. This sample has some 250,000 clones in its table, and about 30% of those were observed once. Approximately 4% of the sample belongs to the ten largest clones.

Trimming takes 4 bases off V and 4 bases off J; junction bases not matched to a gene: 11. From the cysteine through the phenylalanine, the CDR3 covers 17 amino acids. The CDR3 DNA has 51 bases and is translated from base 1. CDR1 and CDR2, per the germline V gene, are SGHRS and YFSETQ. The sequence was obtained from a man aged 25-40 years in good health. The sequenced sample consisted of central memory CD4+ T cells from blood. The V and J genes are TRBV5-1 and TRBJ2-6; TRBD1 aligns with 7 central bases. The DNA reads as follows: TGCGCCAGCAGCCGGGACAGTCGGAAGGAAGGGGCCAACGTCCTGACTTTC. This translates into CASSRDSRKEGANVLTF.